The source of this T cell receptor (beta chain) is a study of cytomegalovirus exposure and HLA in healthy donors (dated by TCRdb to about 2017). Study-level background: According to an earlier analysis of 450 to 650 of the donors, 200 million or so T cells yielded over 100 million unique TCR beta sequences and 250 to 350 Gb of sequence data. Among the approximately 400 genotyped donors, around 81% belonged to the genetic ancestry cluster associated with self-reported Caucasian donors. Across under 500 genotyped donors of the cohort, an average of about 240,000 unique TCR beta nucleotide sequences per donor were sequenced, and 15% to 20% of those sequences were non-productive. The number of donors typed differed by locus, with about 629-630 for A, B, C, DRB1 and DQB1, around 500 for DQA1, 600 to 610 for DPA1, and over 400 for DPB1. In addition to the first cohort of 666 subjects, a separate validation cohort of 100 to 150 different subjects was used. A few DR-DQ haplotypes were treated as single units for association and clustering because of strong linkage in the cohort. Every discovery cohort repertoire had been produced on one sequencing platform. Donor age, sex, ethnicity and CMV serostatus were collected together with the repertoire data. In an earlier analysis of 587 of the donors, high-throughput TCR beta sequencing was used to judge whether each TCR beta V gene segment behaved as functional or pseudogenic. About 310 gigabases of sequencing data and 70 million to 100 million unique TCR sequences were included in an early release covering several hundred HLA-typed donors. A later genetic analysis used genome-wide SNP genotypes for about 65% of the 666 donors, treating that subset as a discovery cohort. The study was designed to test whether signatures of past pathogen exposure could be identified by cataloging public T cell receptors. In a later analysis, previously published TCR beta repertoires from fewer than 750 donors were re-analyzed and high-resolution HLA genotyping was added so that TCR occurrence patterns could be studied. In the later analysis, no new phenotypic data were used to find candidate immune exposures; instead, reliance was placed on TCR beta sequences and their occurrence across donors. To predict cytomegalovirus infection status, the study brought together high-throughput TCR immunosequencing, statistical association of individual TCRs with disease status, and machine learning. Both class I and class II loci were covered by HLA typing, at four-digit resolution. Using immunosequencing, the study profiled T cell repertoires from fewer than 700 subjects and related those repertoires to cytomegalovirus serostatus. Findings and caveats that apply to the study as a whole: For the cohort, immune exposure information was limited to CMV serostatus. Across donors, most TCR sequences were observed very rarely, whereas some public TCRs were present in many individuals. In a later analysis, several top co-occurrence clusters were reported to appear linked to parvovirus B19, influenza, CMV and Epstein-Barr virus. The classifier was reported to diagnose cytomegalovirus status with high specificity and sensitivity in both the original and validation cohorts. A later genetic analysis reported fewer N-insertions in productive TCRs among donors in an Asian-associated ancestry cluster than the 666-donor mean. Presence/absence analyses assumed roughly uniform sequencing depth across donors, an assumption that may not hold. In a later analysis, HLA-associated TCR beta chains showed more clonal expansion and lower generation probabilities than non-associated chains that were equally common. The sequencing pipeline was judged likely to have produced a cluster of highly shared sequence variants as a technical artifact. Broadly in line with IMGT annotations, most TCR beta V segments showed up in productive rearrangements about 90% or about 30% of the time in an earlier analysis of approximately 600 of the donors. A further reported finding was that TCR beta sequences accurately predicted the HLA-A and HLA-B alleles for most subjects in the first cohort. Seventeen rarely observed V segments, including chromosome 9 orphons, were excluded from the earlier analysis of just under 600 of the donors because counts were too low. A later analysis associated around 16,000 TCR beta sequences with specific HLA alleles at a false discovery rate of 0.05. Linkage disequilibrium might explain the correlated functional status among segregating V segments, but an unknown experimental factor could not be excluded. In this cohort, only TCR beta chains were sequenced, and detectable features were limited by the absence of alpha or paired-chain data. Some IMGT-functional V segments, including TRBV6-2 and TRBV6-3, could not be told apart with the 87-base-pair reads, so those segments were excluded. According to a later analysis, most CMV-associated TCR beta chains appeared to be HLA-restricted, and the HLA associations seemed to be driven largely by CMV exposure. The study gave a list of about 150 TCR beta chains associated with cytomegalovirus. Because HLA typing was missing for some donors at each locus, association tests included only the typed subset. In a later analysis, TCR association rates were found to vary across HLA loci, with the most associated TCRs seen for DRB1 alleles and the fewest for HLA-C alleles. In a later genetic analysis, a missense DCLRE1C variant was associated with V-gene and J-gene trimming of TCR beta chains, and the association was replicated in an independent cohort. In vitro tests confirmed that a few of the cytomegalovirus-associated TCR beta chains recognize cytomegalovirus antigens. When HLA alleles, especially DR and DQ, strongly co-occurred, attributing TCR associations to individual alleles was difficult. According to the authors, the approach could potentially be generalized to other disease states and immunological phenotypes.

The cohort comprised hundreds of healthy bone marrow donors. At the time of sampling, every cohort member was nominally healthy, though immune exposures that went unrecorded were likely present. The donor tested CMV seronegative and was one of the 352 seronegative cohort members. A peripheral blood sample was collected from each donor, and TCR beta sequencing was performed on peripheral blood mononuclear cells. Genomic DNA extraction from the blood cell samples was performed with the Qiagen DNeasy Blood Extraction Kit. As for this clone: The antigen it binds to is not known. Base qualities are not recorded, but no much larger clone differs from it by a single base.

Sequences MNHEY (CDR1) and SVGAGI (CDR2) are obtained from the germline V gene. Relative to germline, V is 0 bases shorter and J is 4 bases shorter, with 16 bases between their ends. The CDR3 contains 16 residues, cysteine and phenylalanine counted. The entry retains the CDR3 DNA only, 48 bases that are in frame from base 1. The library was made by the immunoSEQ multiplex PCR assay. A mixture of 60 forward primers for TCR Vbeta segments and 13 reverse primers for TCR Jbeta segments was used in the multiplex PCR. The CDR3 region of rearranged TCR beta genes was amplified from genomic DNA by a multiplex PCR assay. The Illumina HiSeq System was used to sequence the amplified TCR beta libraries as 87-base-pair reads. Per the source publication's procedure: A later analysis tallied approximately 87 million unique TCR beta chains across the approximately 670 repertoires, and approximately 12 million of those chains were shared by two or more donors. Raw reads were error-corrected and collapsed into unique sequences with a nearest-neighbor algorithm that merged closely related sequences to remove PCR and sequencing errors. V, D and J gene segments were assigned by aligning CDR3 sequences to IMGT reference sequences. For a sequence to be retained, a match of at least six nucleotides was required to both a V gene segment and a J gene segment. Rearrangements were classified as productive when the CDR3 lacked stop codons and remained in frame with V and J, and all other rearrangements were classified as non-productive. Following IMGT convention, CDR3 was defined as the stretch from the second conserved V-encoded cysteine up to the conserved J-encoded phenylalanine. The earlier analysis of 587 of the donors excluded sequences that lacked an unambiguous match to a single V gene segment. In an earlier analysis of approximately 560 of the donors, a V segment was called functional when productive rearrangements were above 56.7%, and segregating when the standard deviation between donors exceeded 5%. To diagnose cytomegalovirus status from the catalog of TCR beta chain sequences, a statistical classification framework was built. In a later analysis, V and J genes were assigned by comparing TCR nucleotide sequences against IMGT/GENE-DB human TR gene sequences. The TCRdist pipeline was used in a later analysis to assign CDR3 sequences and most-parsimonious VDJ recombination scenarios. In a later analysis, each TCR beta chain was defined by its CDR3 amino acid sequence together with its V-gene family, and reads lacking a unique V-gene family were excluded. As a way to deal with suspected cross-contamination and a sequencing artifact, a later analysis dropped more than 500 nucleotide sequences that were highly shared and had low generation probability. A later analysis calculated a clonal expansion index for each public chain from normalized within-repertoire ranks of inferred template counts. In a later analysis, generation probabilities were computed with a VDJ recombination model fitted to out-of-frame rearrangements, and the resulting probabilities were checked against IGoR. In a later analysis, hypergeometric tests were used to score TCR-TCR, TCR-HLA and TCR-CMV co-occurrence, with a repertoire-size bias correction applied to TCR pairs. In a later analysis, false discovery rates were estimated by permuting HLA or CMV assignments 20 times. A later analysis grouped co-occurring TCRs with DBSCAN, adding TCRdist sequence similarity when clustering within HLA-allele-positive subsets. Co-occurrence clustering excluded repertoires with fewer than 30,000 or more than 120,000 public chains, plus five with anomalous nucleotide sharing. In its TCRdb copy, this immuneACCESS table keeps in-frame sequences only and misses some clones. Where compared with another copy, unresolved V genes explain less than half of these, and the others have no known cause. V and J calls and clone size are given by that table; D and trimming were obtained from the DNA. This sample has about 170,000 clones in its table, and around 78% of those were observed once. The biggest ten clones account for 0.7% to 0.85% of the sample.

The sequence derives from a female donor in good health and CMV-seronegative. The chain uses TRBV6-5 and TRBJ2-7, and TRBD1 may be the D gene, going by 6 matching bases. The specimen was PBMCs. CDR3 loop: CASSYSKGGKGYEQYF. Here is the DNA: TGTGCCAGCAGTTACTCGAAAGGGGGAAAAGGTTACGAGCAGTACTTC.